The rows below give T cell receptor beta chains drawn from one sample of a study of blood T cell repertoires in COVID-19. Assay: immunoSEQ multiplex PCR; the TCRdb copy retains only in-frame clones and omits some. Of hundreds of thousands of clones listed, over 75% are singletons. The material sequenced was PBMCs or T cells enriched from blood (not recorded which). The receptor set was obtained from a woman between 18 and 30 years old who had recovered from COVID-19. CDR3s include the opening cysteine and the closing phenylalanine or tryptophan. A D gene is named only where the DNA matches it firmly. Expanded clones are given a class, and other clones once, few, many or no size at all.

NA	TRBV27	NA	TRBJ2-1	CASSSILQGGYNEQFF	TGTGCCAGCAGTTCCATACTTCAGGGGGGCTACAATGAGCAGTTCTTC
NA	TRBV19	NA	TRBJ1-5	CASSISRLIQPQHF	TGTGCCAGTAGTATCTCGAGGTTAATTCAGCCCCAGCATTTT
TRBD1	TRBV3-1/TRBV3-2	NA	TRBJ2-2	CASSQGQGEGTGELFF	TGTGCCAGCAGCCAAGGACAGGGCGAGGGCACCGGGGAGCTGTTTTTT
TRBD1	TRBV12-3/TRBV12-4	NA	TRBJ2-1	CASSGQGNNEQFF	TGTGCCAGCAGCGGACAGGGAAACAATGAGCAGTTCTTC
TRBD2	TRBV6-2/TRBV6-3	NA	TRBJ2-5	CASSPTSGGQETQYF	TGTGCCAGCAGTCCCACTAGCGGGGGGCAGGAGACCCAGTACTTC
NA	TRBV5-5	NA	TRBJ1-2	CASSREVGYTF	TGTGCCAGCAGCCGGGAGGTCGGCTACACCTTC
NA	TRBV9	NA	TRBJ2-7	CASSAGLASSYEQYF	TGTGCCAGCAGCGCGGGACTCGCTAGCTCCTACGAGCAGTACTTC
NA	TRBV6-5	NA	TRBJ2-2	CAGREGSNIGELFF	TGTGCCGGTAGAGAGGGTTCCAATATCGGGGAGCTGTTTTTT
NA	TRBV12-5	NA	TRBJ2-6	CASGNRSSGANVLTF	TGTGCTAGTGGGAACAGGTCCTCTGGGGCCAACGTCCTGACTTTC
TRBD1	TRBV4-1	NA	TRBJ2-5	CASSQGDRQETQYF	TGCGCCAGCAGCCAAGGGGACAGACAAGAGACCCAGTACTTC
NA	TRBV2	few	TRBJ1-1	CASTREEGVTEAFF	TGTGCCAGCACCAGGGAGGAGGGAGTCACTGAAGCTTTCTTT
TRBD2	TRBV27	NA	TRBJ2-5	CATRLAGVETQYF	TGTGCCACCCGCCTAGCGGGGGTTGAGACCCAGTACTTC
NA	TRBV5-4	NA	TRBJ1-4	CASSLSPAGEKLFF	TGTGCCAGCAGCTTGTCGCCTGCCGGGGAAAAACTGTTTTTT
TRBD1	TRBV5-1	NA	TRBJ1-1	CASSWDRGTEAFF	TGCGCCAGCAGCTGGGACAGGGGGACTGAAGCTTTCTTT
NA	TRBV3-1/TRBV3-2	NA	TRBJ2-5	CASSHPIQLAGTQYF	TGTGCCAGCAGCCATCCTATCCAGCTAGCTGGGACCCAGTACTTC
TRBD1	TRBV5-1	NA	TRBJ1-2	CASSLAGTAQDYGYTF	TGCGCCAGCAGCTTGGCGGGGACAGCACAGGACTATGGCTACACCTTC
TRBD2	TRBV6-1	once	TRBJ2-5	CASSEVGGLAFQETQYF	TGTGCCAGCAGTGAAGTAGGAGGACTAGCGTTCCAAGAGACCCAGTACTTC
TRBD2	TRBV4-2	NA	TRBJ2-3	CASSQDPAGGSDTQYF	TGTGCCAGCAGCCAAGATCCAGCGGGGGGATCAGATACGCAGTATTTT
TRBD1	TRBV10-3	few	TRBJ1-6	CAISGQGVDNSPLHF	TGTGCCATCAGTGGACAGGGGGTTGATAATTCACCCCTCCACTTT
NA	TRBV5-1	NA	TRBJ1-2	CASSPGGAGDYGYTF	TGCGCCAGCAGCCCTGGGGGGGCAGGGGATTACGGCTACACCTTC
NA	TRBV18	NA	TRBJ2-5	CASSPPGDQETQYF	TGTGCCAGCTCCCCTCCAGGGGACCAAGAGACCCAGTACTTC
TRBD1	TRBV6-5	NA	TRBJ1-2	CASTAQGNYGYTF	TGTGCCAGCACCGCACAGGGGAACTATGGCTACACCTTC
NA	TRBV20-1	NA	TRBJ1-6	CSARQGPTF	TGCAGTGCTAGACAGGGGCCGACCTTT
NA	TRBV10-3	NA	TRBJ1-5	CAISPNDNQPQHF	TGTGCCATCAGTCCTAACGATAATCAGCCCCAGCATTTT
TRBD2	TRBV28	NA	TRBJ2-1	CASSRAVVAGALSSYNEQFF	TGTGCCAGCAGTAGGGCCGTGGTAGCGGGGGCCCTAAGCTCCTACAATGAGCAGTTCTTC
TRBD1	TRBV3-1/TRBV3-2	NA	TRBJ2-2	CASSPRDRTGELFF	TGTGCCAGCAGCCCCAGGGACAGGACCGGGGAGCTGTTTTTT
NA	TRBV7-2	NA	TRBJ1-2	CASSDTSSSGYGYTF	TGTGCCAGCAGCGATACAAGCTCATCGGGGTATGGCTACACCTTC
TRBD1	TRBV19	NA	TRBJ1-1	CASSIGTGDTEAFF	TGTGCCAGTAGTATAGGGACAGGGGACACTGAAGCTTTCTTT
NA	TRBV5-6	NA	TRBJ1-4	CASSLFAGRVGEKLFF	TGTGCCAGCAGCTTGTTTGCGGGCCGGGTCGGTGAAAAACTGTTTTTT
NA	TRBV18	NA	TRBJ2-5	CASLPGSQETQYF	TGTGCCAGCTTGCCCGGGAGCCAAGAGACCCAGTACTTC
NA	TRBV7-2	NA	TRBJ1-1	CASRRRVNTEAFF	TGTGCCAGCAGGCGTAGAGTGAACACTGAAGCTTTCTTT
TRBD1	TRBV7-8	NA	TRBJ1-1	CASSLGLPGGGDVAEAFF	TGTGCCAGCAGCTTAGGCCTTCCAGGGGGAGGTGATGTAGCTGAAGCTTTCTTT
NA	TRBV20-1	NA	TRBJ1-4	CSASRGAGTNEKLFF	TGCAGTGCCAGTCGAGGGGCGGGGACTAATGAAAAACTGTTTTTT
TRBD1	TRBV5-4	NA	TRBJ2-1	CASSLEGQGYNEQFF	TGTGCCAGCAGCTTGGAAGGACAGGGGTACAATGAGCAGTTCTTC
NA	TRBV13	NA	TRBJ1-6	CASSLRVFDNSPLHF	TGTGCCAGCAGCTTACGGGTTTTCGATAATTCACCCCTCCACTTT
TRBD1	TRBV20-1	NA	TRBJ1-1	CSASIDRVTEAFF	TGCAGTGCTAGTATAGACAGGGTAACTGAAGCTTTCTTT
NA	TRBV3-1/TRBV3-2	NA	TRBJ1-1	CASRARQIPNTEAFF	TGTGCCAGCAGGGCGAGACAGATCCCGAACACTGAAGCTTTCTTT
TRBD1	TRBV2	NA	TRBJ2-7	CASSGQGAYEQYF	TGTGCCAGCAGTGGGCAGGGGGCCTACGAGCAGTACTTC
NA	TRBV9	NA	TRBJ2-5	CASARWGRLGETQYF	TGTGCCAGCGCGAGGTGGGGGCGCCTGGGAGAGACCCAGTACTTC
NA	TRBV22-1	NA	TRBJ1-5	CPGSGRGAPQHF	TGTCCTGGGAGCGGGAGAGGAGCCCCCCAGCATTTT
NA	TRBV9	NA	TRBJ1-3	CASSPPWDSSGNTIYF	TGTGCCAGCAGCCCCCCCTGGGACTCCTCTGGAAACACCATATATTTT
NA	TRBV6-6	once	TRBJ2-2	CASSGGLTGELFF	TGTGCCAGCAGCGGGGGGCTCACCGGGGAGCTGTTTTTT
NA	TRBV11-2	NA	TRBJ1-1	CASSTEDRNTEAFF	TGTGCCAGCAGCACCGAGGACAGAAACACTGAAGCTTTCTTT
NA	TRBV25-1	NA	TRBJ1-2	CASSPPTGFGYGYTF	TGTGCCAGCAGTCCGCCCACAGGGTTCGGCTATGGCTACACCTTC
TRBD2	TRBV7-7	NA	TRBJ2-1	CASSLEVAGGYNEQFF	TGTGCTAGCAGCTTAGAGGTAGCGGGGGGCTACAATGAGCAGTTCTTC
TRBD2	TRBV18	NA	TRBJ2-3	CASSPRRGGVSSEVTDTQYF	TGTGCCAGCTCACCACGGCGCGGGGGGGTTTCATCGGAGGTGACAGATACGCAGTATTTT
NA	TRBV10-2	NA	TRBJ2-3	CASSPTLSSSTSTDTQYF	TGCGCCAGCAGTCCTACCCTCTCTAGCAGTACTAGCACAGATACGCAGTATTTT
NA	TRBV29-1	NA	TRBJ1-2	CSVTSVVNYGYTF	TGCAGCGTTACCTCAGTCGTTAACTATGGCTACACCTTC
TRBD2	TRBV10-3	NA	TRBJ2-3	CAMLLGLAGGSTDTQYF	TGTGCCATGCTCCTCGGACTAGCGGGGGGAAGCACAGATACGCAGTATTTT
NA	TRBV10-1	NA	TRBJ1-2	CATLGPGSLYGYTF	TGCGCCACCCTGGGTCCCGGGTCTCTATATGGCTACACCTTC
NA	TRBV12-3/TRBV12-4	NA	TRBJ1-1	CASSRTGFTEAFF	TGTGCCAGCAGCCGTACAGGGTTCACTGAAGCTTTCTTT
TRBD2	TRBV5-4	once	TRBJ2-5	CASSLRLAGEETQYF	TGTGCCAGCAGCTTGAGGCTAGCGGGGGAGGAGACCCAGTACTTC
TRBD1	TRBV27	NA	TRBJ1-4	CASSAGTGDEKLFF	TGTGCCAGCAGTGCGGGGACAGGGGATGAAAAACTGTTTTTT
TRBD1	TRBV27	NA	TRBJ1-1	CASSLSGTANTEAFF	TGTGCCAGCAGTTTATCGGGGACAGCAAACACTGAAGCTTTCTTT
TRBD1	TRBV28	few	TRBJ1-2	CAIDTVGQGLNGYTF	TGTGCCATCGATACCGTTGGACAGGGTTTAAATGGCTACACCTTC
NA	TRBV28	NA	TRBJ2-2	CASLPGATGELFF	TGTGCCAGCTTGCCAGGCGCCACCGGGGAGCTGTTTTTT
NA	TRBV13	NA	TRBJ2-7	CASSFRQVPGYEQYF	TGTGCCAGCAGCTTCCGACAGGTTCCTGGCTACGAGCAGTACTTC
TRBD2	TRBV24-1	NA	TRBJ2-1	CATSDGTSFPGHNEQFF	TGTGCCACCAGTGATGGGACTAGTTTCCCGGGGCACAATGAGCAGTTCTTC